Listed below are T cell receptor beta chains from one sample, sequenced in a study of beta chain features in type 1 diabetes. The repertoire was sequenced with immunoSEQ multiplex PCR; TCRdb's copy has only in-frame clones and lacks some. This sample yields fewer than 250,000 clones, of which roughly 15% are seen a single time; around 0.026% belongs to the top ten. The source material was naive CD4+ T cells from blood. Receptors were obtained from a woman in her forties in good health. Each CDR3 is given with its conserved first and last residue. D genes are given only for firm matches. Part of the rows lack a size; the others show once, few, many or a class for expanded clones.

>TRBV5-4|TRBJ2-1|few|-
TGTGCCAGCAGCTGGGGCGGTGACTTGAGGAATGAGCAGTTCTTC
CASSWGGDLRNEQFF
>TRBV6-6|TRBJ1-4|few|TRBD1
TGTGCCAGCGCCAATCCCGGGACAGGGGGTGAAAAACTGTTTTTT
CASANPGTGGEKLFF
>TRBV29-1|TRBJ2-3|many|TRBD1
TGCAGCGTTAGACAGGGACCGCAGTATTTT
CSVRQGPQYF
>TRBV28|TRBJ1-3|-|-
TGTGCCAGCAGATACGCAGGGGAGCTTTCTGGAAACACCATATATTTT
CASRYAGELSGNTIYF
>TRBV12-2|TRBJ2-5|-|-
TGTGCAAGTCGCTTAGCCATGGAGACCCAGTACTTC
CASRLAMETQYF
>TRBV11-2|TRBJ2-1|few|TRBD2
TGTGCCAGCAGCTTTAGCGGGGTGCTACGAAATGAGCAGTTCTTC
CASSFSGVLRNEQFF
>TRBV29-1|TRBJ1-2|few|-
TGCAGCGTTTTCACGGGAAGCGGCTACACCTTC
CSVFTGSGYTF
>TRBV4-3|TRBJ2-7|few|-
TGCGCCAGCAGCCAAGATTTCCGAACAGTTCCCTACGAGCTGTACTTC
CASSQDFRTVPYELYF
>TRBV18|TRBJ1-1|-|-
TGTGCCAGCTCAGCACGGGGGCTTGGGACTGAAGCTTTCTTT
CASSARGLGTEAFF
>TRBV5-4|TRBJ2-3|many|-
TGTGCCAGCGGGACTGCCAGAGATACGCAGTATTTT
CASGTARDTQYF
>TRBV6-5|TRBJ2-7|-|TRBD2
TGTGCCAGCAGTGAGCGGGGGGCCAGGTACGAGCAGTACTTC
CASSERGARYEQYF
>TRBV5-1|TRBJ2-2|few|-
TGCGCCAGCAGCGTGGCCGCGATCGGGACCGGGGAGCTGTTTTTT
CASSVAAIGTGELFF
>TRBV5-1|TRBJ2-1|few|TRBD1
TGCGCCAGCAGTACGGGACAGGGGGCGGCACACAATGAGCAGTTCTTC
CASSTGQGAAHNEQFF